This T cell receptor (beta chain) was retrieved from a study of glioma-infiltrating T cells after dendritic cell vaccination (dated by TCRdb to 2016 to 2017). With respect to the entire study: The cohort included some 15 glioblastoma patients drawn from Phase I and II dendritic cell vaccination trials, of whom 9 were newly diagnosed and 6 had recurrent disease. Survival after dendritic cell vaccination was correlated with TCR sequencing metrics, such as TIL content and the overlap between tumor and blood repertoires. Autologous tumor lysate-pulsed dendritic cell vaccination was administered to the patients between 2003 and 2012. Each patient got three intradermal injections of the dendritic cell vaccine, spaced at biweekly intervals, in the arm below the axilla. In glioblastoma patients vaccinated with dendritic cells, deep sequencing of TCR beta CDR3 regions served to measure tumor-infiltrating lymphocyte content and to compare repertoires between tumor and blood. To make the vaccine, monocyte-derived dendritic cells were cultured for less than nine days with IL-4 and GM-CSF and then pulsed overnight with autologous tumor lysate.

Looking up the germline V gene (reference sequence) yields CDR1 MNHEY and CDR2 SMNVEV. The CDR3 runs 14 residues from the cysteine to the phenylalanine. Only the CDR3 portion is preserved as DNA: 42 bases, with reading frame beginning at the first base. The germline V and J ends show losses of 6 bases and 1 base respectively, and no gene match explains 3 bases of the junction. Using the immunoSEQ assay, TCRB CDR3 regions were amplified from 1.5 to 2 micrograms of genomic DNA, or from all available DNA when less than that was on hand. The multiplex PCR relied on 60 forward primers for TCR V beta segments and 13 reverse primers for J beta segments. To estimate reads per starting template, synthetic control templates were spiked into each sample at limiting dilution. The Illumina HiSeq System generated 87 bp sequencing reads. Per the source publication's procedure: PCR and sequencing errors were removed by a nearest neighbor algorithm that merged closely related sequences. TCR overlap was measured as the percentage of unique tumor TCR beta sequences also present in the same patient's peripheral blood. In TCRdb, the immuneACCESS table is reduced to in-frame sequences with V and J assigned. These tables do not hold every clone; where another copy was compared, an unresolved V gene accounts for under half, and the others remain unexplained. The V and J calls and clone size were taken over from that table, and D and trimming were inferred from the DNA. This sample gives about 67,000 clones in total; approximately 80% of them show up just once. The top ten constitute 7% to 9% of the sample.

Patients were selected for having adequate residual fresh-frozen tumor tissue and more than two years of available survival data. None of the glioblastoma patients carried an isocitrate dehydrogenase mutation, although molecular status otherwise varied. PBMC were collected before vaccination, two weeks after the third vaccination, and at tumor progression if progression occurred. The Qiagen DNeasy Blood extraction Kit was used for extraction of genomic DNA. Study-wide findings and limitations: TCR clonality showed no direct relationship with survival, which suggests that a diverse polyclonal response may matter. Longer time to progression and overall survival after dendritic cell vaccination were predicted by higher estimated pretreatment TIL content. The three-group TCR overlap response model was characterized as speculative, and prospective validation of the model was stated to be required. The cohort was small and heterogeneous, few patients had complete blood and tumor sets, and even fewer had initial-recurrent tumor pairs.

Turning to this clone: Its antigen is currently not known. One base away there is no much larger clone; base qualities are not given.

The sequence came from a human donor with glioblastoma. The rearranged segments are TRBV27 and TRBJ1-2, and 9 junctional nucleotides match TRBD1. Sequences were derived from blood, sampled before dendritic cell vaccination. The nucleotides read TGTGCCAGCAGCAACAGGGGGCGTAACTATGGCTACACCTTC. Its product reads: CASSNRGRNYGYTF.